These 18 T cell receptor beta chains were sequenced from one sample in a study of blood T cells in healthy people across ages. Alongside a J-beta primer mix, a sample-barcoded 5' primer served in a second PCR lasting 7 to 11 cycles. TCRdb passed the 5' RACE reads through MiXCR, listing each CDR3 protein once. The data contain approximately 800,000 distinct CDR3 sequences, more than 20% of them singletons. This same sample was also part of a study on T cells of mothers and their children.

Input material: blood. The origin of the receptors is a boy aged 10-17 years in good health.

The rearrangement uses TRBV20-1 and TRBJ2-5; 9 bases match TRBD2. The closer fit of TRBJ2-1 to the DNA end suggests the J call may be wrong. Germline lookup yields CDR1 DFQATT and CDR2 SNEGSKA (reference sequence). The CDR3 sequence is 16 residues long. Here the CDR3 DNA reads TGCAGTGCTAGAGACGGGACTAGCATTAACGGCAATGAGCAGTTCTTC. It is translated as CSARDGTSINGNEQFF.

The CDR3 region is CASSSQGGSIQETQYF. CDR3 nucleotide sequence: TGTGCCAGCAGCAGCCAGGGGGGGTCCATCCAAGAGACCCAGTACTTC. V usage is TRBV21-1 and J usage is TRBJ2-5; TRBD1, the table's D call, was not compared with the DNA. TRBV21-1 represents a pseudogene. This CDR3 contains 16 residues.

This clonotype was observed a few times. This chain uses TRBV7-2 with TRBJ2-7, with D maybe TRBD2 (5 bases). CDR3 length: 15 amino acids. The germline V gene encodes CDR1 SGHTA and CDR2 FQGNSA. The ends were cut back, 0 bases at V and 1 base at J, with 10 bases in the middle. CDR3 in amino acids: CASSLAHTGSYEQYF. The DNA of the CDR3 is TGTGCCAGCAGCTTAGCGCATACGGGGTCCTACGAGCAGTACTTC.

The V gene is TRBV27, the J gene TRBJ2-7; 7 bases align to TRBD2. The J call may be mistaken, given a closer DNA end match to TRBJ2-1. This CDR3 region has 16 residues. Germline CDR1 and CDR2: MNHEY and SMNVEV (reference sequence). CDR3 sequence: CASSFDLLVGGNEQFF. In nucleotides, the CDR3 is TGTGCCAGCAGTTTCGACCTACTAGTGGGAGGGAATGAGCAGTTCTTC.

The J gene is TRBJ2-5, the V gene TRBV21-1; the D call in the table, TRBD1, was not verified against the DNA. TRBV21-1 represents a pseudogene. The CDR3 totals 13 residues. The CDR3: CASSNRQKETQYF. In DNA, the CDR3 is TGTGCCAGCAGCAACCGACAGAAAGAGACCCAGTACTTC.

CDR3 region: CASSSGLAAYNEQFF. CDR3 nucleotides: TGTGCCAGCAGCTCAGGACTAGCGGCCTACAATGAGCAGTTCTTC. The chain links TRBV7-9 to TRBJ2-1; TRBD2 matches 10 bases. The J segment lost 2 bases and the V segment lost 4 bases, leaving 2 bases of the junction unmatched. Germline V gene lookup returns CDR1 SEHNR and CDR2 FQNEAQ (reference sequence). The CDR3 length is 15 residues.

The chain recombines TRBV28 with TRBJ2-5; D tentatively reads TRBD1 or TRBD2 (5 bases each). The CDR3 contains 16 residues. CDR1 MDHEN and CDR2 SYDVKM come from the germline V gene. Trimming shortened V by 6 bases and J by 7 bases, and 24 bases separated the two germline ends. CDR3 nucleotides: TGTGCCAGCAGCACCTACATGGGACGGACCTCAGGGACCCAGTACTTC. It translates to CASSTYMGRTSGTQYF.

The rearrangement joins TRBV20-1 to TRBJ1-5; D is unresolved. CDR1 is DFQATT, CDR2 SNEGSKA, per germline (reference sequence). The V end was cut by 0 bases, the J end by 0 bases, with 6 bases between. There are 14 residues in the CDR3. CDR3 bases: TGCAGTGCTAGAGATTGGCATAGCAATCAGCCCCAGCATTTT. It yields the protein CSARDWHSNQPQHF.

The sample holds a few counts of this clonotype. The chain couples TRBV4-3 to TRBJ2-5; D is perhaps TRBD2 (5 bases). Per germline, CDR1 LGHNA and CDR2 YSLEER. Trimming removed 5 bases at V and 2 bases at J, with 18 bases between. This CDR3 has 16 residues. The CDR3 DNA sequence: TGCGCCAGCAGCAGAGAAGCACTCAGCGGACAAGAGACCCAGTACTTC. Amino acid sequence: CASSREALSGQETQYF.

In its sample, this clonotype was seen many times. The rearrangement links TRBV7-2 to TRBJ2-7, with 8 bases identical to TRBD1. V gave up 4 bases and J gave up 0 bases; unmatched junction bases: 5. The CDR3 has 15 amino acids. Per germline, CDR1 SGHTA and CDR2 FQGNSA. The CDR3, as DNA: TGTGCCAGCAGCTGGGGACAGGCGAGCTCCTACGAGCAGTACTTC. Protein product: CASSWGQASSYEQYF.

This clonotype has a handful of counts. The chain couples TRBV20-1 to TRBJ1-2; D is unresolved. CDR3 length: 14 residues. Trimming shortened V by 1 base and J by 6 bases, and 15 bases separated the two germline ends. In germline, CDR1 is DFQATT, CDR2 SNEGSKA (reference sequence). The CDR3 is CSARGGVIGDGYTF. Written as DNA, the CDR3 is TGCAGTGCTAGAGGAGGAGTGATCGGGGATGGCTACACCTTC.

This clonotype was detected only a few times. The chain couples TRBV28 to TRBJ2-7, with TRBD1 matching 7 bases. Trimming removed 4 bases from V and 6 bases from J; junction bases left unmatched: 12. The CDR3 has 15 amino acids. CDR1 is MDHEN and CDR2 is SYDVKM in the germline V gene. CDR3 protein: CASSSSRQGPIEQYF. As DNA, the CDR3 is TGTGCCAGCAGTTCCTCCCGACAGGGCCCCATCGAGCAGTACTTC.

This clonotype was counted between two and nine times. This chain connects TRBV6-5 to TRBJ1-1; D call uncertain. Germline V gene data show CDR1 as MNHEY and CDR2 as SVGAGI. V lost 0 bases, J lost 4 bases, and 6 bases lay in between. The CDR3 covers 13 residues. CDR3 sequence reads: CASSYSSFTEAFF. Here the CDR3 DNA reads TGTGCCAGCAGTTACTCTTCGTTCACTGAAGCTTTCTTT.

V and J are TRBV6-6 and TRBJ2-7; either TRBD1 or TRBD2 may fit D (5 bases each). CDR3 length equals 13 residues. With 2 bases removed from V and 3 bases from J, the gap between germline ends came to 8 bases. CDR1 and CDR2 from the germline V gene are MNHNY and SVGAGI (reference sequence). CDR3 residues: CASSYGDHYEQYF. In DNA, the CDR3 is TGTGCCAGCAGTTACGGGGACCACTACGAGCAGTACTTC.

The chain combines TRBV15 with TRBJ2-3; D is unresolved. This CDR3 region has 14 residues. Germline values: CDR1 LNHNV, CDR2 YYDKDF (reference sequence). V was pared by 0 bases and J by 0 bases, with 4 bases between. The CDR3 DNA reads TGTGCCACCAGCAGAGAGGACAGCACAGATACGCAGTATTTT. Translating gives CATSREDSTDTQYF.

The chain employs TRBV28 and TRBJ1-1, with no clear D. Trimming stripped 3 bases from V and 4 bases from J, with 6 bases between. Germline V gene data show CDR1 as MDHEN and CDR2 as SYDVKM. CDR3 length: 12 amino acids. The CDR3, as DNA: TGTGCCAGCAGTTTTTTCTCCACTGAAGCTTTCTTT. This translates into CASSFFSTEAFF.

This clonotype was seen more than once but under ten times. The chain joins TRBV20-1 to TRBJ2-3, with TRBD2 matching 7 bases. The V and J ends lost 5 bases and 3 bases, in that order; junction bases with no gene match: 20. The CDR3 contains 18 residues. CDR1 DFQATT and CDR2 SNEGSKA come from the germline V gene (reference sequence). This CDR3 reads CSARRLAEWTLRTDTQYF. The CDR3 DNA reads TGCAGTGCTCGCAGGCTAGCGGAGTGGACCCTTAGGACAGATACGCAGTATTTT.

This clonotype was detected once. The J gene is TRBJ2-7, the V gene TRBV12-3 or TRBV12-4; 10 bases are a match to TRBD2. With 3 bases clipped from V and 4 bases from J, the junction kept 6 bases outside the gene matches. CDR3 length: 15 residues. The CDR3 region is CASSLSSGSTYEQYF. CDR3 in DNA: TGTGCCAGCAGTTTGTCTAGCGGGAGTACATACGAGCAGTACTTC.